This T cell receptor (beta chain) was captured in a study of spatial heterogeneity in lung cancer. Study background: The donors were 72 patients with non-small cell lung cancer that was early-stage and untreated. The authors sequenced available follow-up PBMC samples, taken a median of about 24 months after resection. Averaged across combinations, each unique TCR and UMI pairing appeared more than ten times in raw reads, which were uncorrected.

This clonotype has just a few counts. The CDR3 is 12 residues long. V was trimmed by 5 bases and J by 8 bases, leaving 12 bases between them. In germline, CDR1 is LNHNV, CDR2 YYDKDF (reference sequence). Every individual TCR cDNA molecule carried its own unique molecular identifier, which allowed correction of PCR and sequencing errors. TCRdb re-analysed the 5' RACE reads in MiXCR, keeping a single row per CDR3 protein. The table shows tens of thousands of distinct CDR3 sequences, with over 9.5% occurring only once. The time point denotes: blood at routine non-recurrence follow-up after resection. The material was PBMCs, obtained at follow-up. The V call is TRBV15, the J call TRBJ1-2; no clear D. This receptor was obtained from a male donor with early-stage non-small cell lung cancer. The DNA of the CDR3 is TGTGCCACCAGCGCCCGGGCCGGCGGCTACACCTTC. Its translation: CATSARAGGYTF. Full variable domain (outside the CDR3, taken from reference TRBV15 and TRBJ1-2): DAMVIQNPRYQVTQFGKPVTLSCSQTLNHNVMYWYQQKSSQAPKLLFHYYDKDFNNEADTPDNFQSRRPNTSFCFLDIRSPGLGDTAMYLCATSARAGGYTFGSGTRLTVV.